This T cell receptor beta chain comes out of a study of spatial heterogeneity in lung cancer. Study overall: Each distinct TCR and UMI combination averaged more than ten appearances in raw reads.

Time point described: sample taken at primary tumor resection. Whole RNA, which was extracted from tumor, nontumor lung tissue or frozen PBMC, was sequenced without any cell sorting. Using its own MiXCR run on the 5' RACE reads, TCRdb lists one record per CDR3 protein. The sample consists of some 53,000 distinct CDR3 sequences, more than 6.5% of them appearing once. This CDR3 has 14 residues. Germline assignment: CDR1 SGHTA and CDR2 FQGNSA. V trimming: 6 bases; J trimming: 7 bases; junction bases outside the gene matches: 9. This clonotype was observed many times. The TCR was taken from a female donor with early-stage non-small cell lung cancer. Source: PBMCs, taken at surgery. The chain carries TRBV7-2 and TRBJ1-2; TRBD1 matches 9 bases. The CDR3 reads CASRDDRGMFGYTF. The CDR3 nucleotides are TGTGCCAGCAGGGACGACAGGGGGATGTTTGGCTACACCTTC.